The sequence of this T cell receptor beta chain was determined in a study of blood T cell repertoires in COVID-19. Study as a whole: In each case, the material was cDNA or gDNA derived from T cells, B-cell-depleted T cells, or PBMCs.

Sequencing was performed with immunoSEQ multiplex PCR; in TCRdb, only in-frame clones are kept and a portion is missing. The data show about 160,000 clones, around nine tenths seen once. The ends were cut back, 8 bases at V and 2 bases at J, with 6 bases in the middle. The CDR3 extends over 11 amino acids. The V gene's germline CDR1 is SNHLY and CDR2 FYNNEI. This TCR was recovered from a woman between 70 and 85 years old with COVID-19, enrolled during active disease. The sequenced material came from peripheral blood. The chain is built from TRBV2 and TRBJ1-1, with D perhaps TRBD1 (5 bases). CDR3 region: CASWGNTEAFF. The DNA of the CDR3 is TGTGCCAGCTGGGGCAACACTGAAGCTTTCTTT.